A selection of T cell receptor beta chains follows, all from one sample in a study of blood T cell repertoires in COVID-19. The data were produced by immunoSEQ multiplex PCR, yet TCRdb's version contains in-frame clones alone and is incomplete. The sample consists of approximately 190,000 clones, roughly 80% of them appearing once. Source material: peripheral blood. The source of these receptors is a woman aged 55-70 years with COVID-19, enrolled during active disease. Both conserved end residues are part of each CDR3. The order of the fields is D gene, V gene, J gene, clone size, CDR3 DNA, CDR3 protein. A D gene is named only where the DNA matches it firmly. The size field is filled for only some rows; it gives once, few, many or a size class.

D gene: TRBD1
V gene: TRBV29-1
J gene: TRBJ1-5
clone size: NA
CDR3 DNA: TGCAGCGTCGGAACAGGGGATCAGCCCCAGCATTTT
CDR3 protein: CSVGTGDQPQHF

D gene: TRBD2
V gene: TRBV7-3
J gene: TRBJ2-7
clone size: NA
CDR3 DNA: TGTGCCAGCAGCTTATCACCGGGAGGGAACCACGAGCAGTACTTC
CDR3 protein: CASSLSPGGNHEQYF

D gene: TRBD1
V gene: TRBV28
J gene: TRBJ1-2
clone size: NA
CDR3 DNA: TGTGCCAGCACGGGACAGGGGCAGGGCTACACCTTC
CDR3 protein: CASTGQGQGYTF

D gene: TRBD1
V gene: TRBV30
J gene: TRBJ1-6
clone size: NA
CDR3 DNA: TGTGCCTGGAGTGTACGGACAGGGGCGAGAGTGGATTCACCCCTCCACTTT
CDR3 protein: CAWSVRTGARVDSPLHF

D gene: NA
V gene: TRBV12-3/TRBV12-4
J gene: TRBJ1-1
clone size: once
CDR3 DNA: TGTGCCAGCAGTCGGGACAAACTTGAAGCTTTCTTT
CDR3 protein: CASSRDKLEAFF

D gene: NA
V gene: TRBV7-8
J gene: TRBJ2-3
clone size: NA
CDR3 DNA: TGTGCCAGCAGCTTACCCGCCGTAGTAGTCGCTAGCACAGATACGCAGTATTTT
CDR3 protein: CASSLPAVVVASTDTQYF

D gene: TRBD1
V gene: TRBV10-2
J gene: TRBJ1-3
clone size: NA
CDR3 DNA: TGCGCCAGCAGTGACTTCCGGGACAGGGCAATATATGGAAACACCATATATTTT
CDR3 protein: CASSDFRDRAIYGNTIYF

D gene: TRBD1
V gene: TRBV5-4
J gene: TRBJ1-2
clone size: once
CDR3 DNA: TGTGCCAGCAGCAAACAGGGGTCTAACTATGGCTACACCTTC
CDR3 protein: CASSKQGSNYGYTF

D gene: NA
V gene: TRBV5-1
J gene: TRBJ2-5
clone size: NA
CDR3 DNA: TGCGCCAGCAGCTTGGCCGTCGGTGAGACCCAGTACTTC
CDR3 protein: CASSLAVGETQYF

D gene: NA
V gene: TRBV28
J gene: TRBJ2-5
clone size: NA
CDR3 DNA: TGTGCCAGCAGTTTCTTAGCGGTAAGAGTGGGAGAGACCCAGTACTTC
CDR3 protein: CASSFLAVRVGETQYF

D gene: NA
V gene: TRBV6-5
J gene: TRBJ2-5
clone size: few
CDR3 DNA: TGTGCCAGCAGTTACCGGGGGGCGCCAGGAGAGACCCAGTACTTC
CDR3 protein: CASSYRGAPGETQYF

D gene: TRBD2
V gene: TRBV7-3
J gene: TRBJ2-1
clone size: NA
CDR3 DNA: TGTGCCAGCAGCGCCGGGGGGAGCTCCTACAATGAGCAGTTCTTC
CDR3 protein: CASSAGGSSYNEQFF

D gene: NA
V gene: TRBV12-3/TRBV12-4
J gene: TRBJ2-3
clone size: NA
CDR3 DNA: TGTGCCAGCAGTTTACTTTCCCCAGATACGCAGTATTTT
CDR3 protein: CASSLLSPDTQYF

D gene: TRBD1
V gene: TRBV9
J gene: TRBJ2-1
clone size: NA
CDR3 DNA: TGTGCCAGCAGCGTAGATCCCAGGGGGAAGTCCAATGAGCAGTTCTTC
CDR3 protein: CASSVDPRGKSNEQFF

D gene: TRBD2
V gene: TRBV6-6
J gene: TRBJ2-4
clone size: NA
CDR3 DNA: TGTGCCAGCAGTAGCAGCGGGGGCGGGGTCATTCAGTACTTC
CDR3 protein: CASSSSGGGVIQYF

D gene: NA
V gene: TRBV2
J gene: TRBJ2-1
clone size: NA
CDR3 DNA: TGTGCCACAGACGGGAGCTCCTACAATGAGCAGTTCTTC
CDR3 protein: CATDGSSYNEQFF

D gene: TRBD1
V gene: TRBV18
J gene: TRBJ1-1
clone size: NA
CDR3 DNA: TGTGCCAGCTCACCATCCCGGGACAGTGAAGCTTTCTTT
CDR3 protein: CASSPSRDSEAFF

D gene: NA
V gene: TRBV11-3
J gene: TRBJ1-3
clone size: NA
CDR3 DNA: TGTGCCAGCAGCCTTACGGAGGGAAACACCATATATTTT
CDR3 protein: CASSLTEGNTIYF

D gene: NA
V gene: TRBV3-1/TRBV3-2
J gene: TRBJ1-1
clone size: NA
CDR3 DNA: TGTGCCAGCAGCCACACCGCAGGAGAAGCTTTCTTT
CDR3 protein: CASSHTAGEAFF

D gene: TRBD2
V gene: TRBV7-2
J gene: TRBJ2-7
clone size: NA
CDR3 DNA: TGTGCCAGCAGCTTAGCCCCAACCCTAGCGGCCTACTACGAGCAGTACTTC
CDR3 protein: CASSLAPTLAAYYEQYF

D gene: NA
V gene: TRBV3-1/TRBV3-2
J gene: TRBJ1-5
clone size: NA
CDR3 DNA: TGTGCCAGCAGCCAAGGAGGCAGTAGCAATCAGCCCCAGCATTTT
CDR3 protein: CASSQGGSSNQPQHF

D gene: TRBD1
V gene: TRBV2
J gene: TRBJ1-5
clone size: NA
CDR3 DNA: TGTGCCAGCAGTGAAACAGGGGGGGGACAGCCCCAGCATTTT
CDR3 protein: CASSETGGGQPQHF

D gene: NA
V gene: TRBV4-1
J gene: TRBJ1-1
clone size: NA
CDR3 DNA: TGCGCCAGCAGCCAAGATTTCCGGCCCTTTCCGGGGGTCACTGAAGCTTTCTTT
CDR3 protein: CASSQDFRPFPGVTEAFF

D gene: TRBD1
V gene: TRBV5-1
J gene: TRBJ1-2
clone size: NA
CDR3 DNA: TGCGCCAGCAAAGAGGAGGGGGCGCTTGGCTACACCTTC
CDR3 protein: CASKEEGALGYTF

D gene: NA
V gene: TRBV28
J gene: TRBJ1-2
clone size: NA
CDR3 DNA: TGTGCCAGCAGGGAGGACGCCAATGGCGGCTACACCTTC
CDR3 protein: CASREDANGGYTF

D gene: NA
V gene: TRBV28
J gene: TRBJ1-5
clone size: NA
CDR3 DNA: TGTGCCAGCAGTTTGAGTCGGCCCCAGCATTTT
CDR3 protein: CASSLSRPQHF

D gene: NA
V gene: TRBV7-6
J gene: TRBJ2-1
clone size: few
CDR3 DNA: TGTGCCAGCAGCTCGGACTGGGCAAATGAGCAGTTCTTC
CDR3 protein: CASSSDWANEQFF

D gene: TRBD2
V gene: TRBV7-2
J gene: TRBJ2-7
clone size: once
CDR3 DNA: TGTGCCAGCAGCTTAGCCGGGGGAGCGGGACCTTCCTACGAGCAGTACTTC
CDR3 protein: CASSLAGGAGPSYEQYF

D gene: NA
V gene: TRBV13
J gene: TRBJ2-5
clone size: few
CDR3 DNA: TGTGCCAGCAGCACTCCACAGGGAATGGCCGGCCAAGAGACCCAGTACTTC
CDR3 protein: CASSTPQGMAGQETQYF

D gene: TRBD1
V gene: TRBV29-1
J gene: TRBJ1-3
clone size: NA
CDR3 DNA: TGCAGCGTTGACGACAGGGCCCCGGGAAACACCATATATTTT
CDR3 protein: CSVDDRAPGNTIYF

D gene: TRBD1
V gene: TRBV11-2
J gene: TRBJ2-3
clone size: NA
CDR3 DNA: TGTGCCAGCAGCTTAGATGGGGGGACAGGGGGAACAGATACGCAGTATTTT
CDR3 protein: CASSLDGGTGGTDTQYF

D gene: NA
V gene: TRBV28
J gene: TRBJ2-5
clone size: NA
CDR3 DNA: TGTGCCAGCAGTATGCGTCAAGAGACCCAGTACTTC
CDR3 protein: CASSMRQETQYF

D gene: TRBD2
V gene: TRBV5-1
J gene: TRBJ2-1
clone size: NA
CDR3 DNA: TGCGCCAGCAGCTTGGGGGTACTAGCGGGGGATGACAATGAGCAGTTCTTC
CDR3 protein: CASSLGVLAGDDNEQFF

D gene: TRBD1
V gene: TRBV6-6
J gene: TRBJ2-7
clone size: few
CDR3 DNA: TGTGCCAGCAGTAAACCTACACAGGGGGCATACGAGCAGTACTTC
CDR3 protein: CASSKPTQGAYEQYF

D gene: TRBD2
V gene: TRBV28
J gene: TRBJ2-1
clone size: NA
CDR3 DNA: TGTGCCACTAGCGGGAGTAGCGATGAGCAGTTCTTC
CDR3 protein: CATSGSSDEQFF

D gene: NA
V gene: TRBV24-1
J gene: TRBJ1-2
clone size: NA
CDR3 DNA: TGTGCCACCTGGGACACGGCGAGTGGCTACACCTTC
CDR3 protein: CATWDTASGYTF

D gene: NA
V gene: TRBV7-9
J gene: TRBJ1-4
clone size: NA
CDR3 DNA: TGTGCCAGCACCGTAAATGAAAAACTGTTTTTT
CDR3 protein: CASTVNEKLFF

D gene: TRBD2
V gene: TRBV6-4
J gene: TRBJ2-7
clone size: NA
CDR3 DNA: TGTGCCAGCAGTGACGGTCGGACTAGCGGGAGATACGAGCAGTACTTC
CDR3 protein: CASSDGRTSGRYEQYF

D gene: NA
V gene: TRBV18
J gene: TRBJ2-1
clone size: once
CDR3 DNA: TGTGCCAGCTCACCGGACAGCTACAATGAGCAGTTCTTC
CDR3 protein: CASSPDSYNEQFF

D gene: NA
V gene: TRBV5-8
J gene: TRBJ1-1
clone size: NA
CDR3 DNA: TGTGCCAGCCTAAGGGGTAAAGGATATGAAGCTTTCTTT
CDR3 protein: CASLRGKGYEAFF

D gene: TRBD1
V gene: TRBV28
J gene: TRBJ1-5
clone size: few
CDR3 DNA: TGTGCCAGCAGTTTACGGCAGGGGGTCACGAATCAGCCCCAGCATTTT
CDR3 protein: CASSLRQGVTNQPQHF

D gene: NA
V gene: TRBV5-1
J gene: TRBJ2-1
clone size: NA
CDR3 DNA: TGCGCCAGCAGCTTGGCCCCAGGAAGCTCCTACAATGAGCAGTTCTTC
CDR3 protein: CASSLAPGSSYNEQFF

D gene: TRBD1
V gene: TRBV7-3
J gene: TRBJ1-1
clone size: once
CDR3 DNA: TGTGCCAGCAGCAGGACAGGGAACACTGAAGCTTTCTTT
CDR3 protein: CASSRTGNTEAFF

D gene: NA
V gene: TRBV2
J gene: TRBJ2-1
clone size: once
CDR3 DNA: TGTGCCAGCACCCGGGGGAGTTACAATGAGCAGTTCTTC
CDR3 protein: CASTRGSYNEQFF

D gene: NA
V gene: TRBV30
J gene: TRBJ2-5
clone size: once
CDR3 DNA: TGTGCCTGGAGTAGCTTCGAGTATGGAGAGACCCAGTACTTC
CDR3 protein: CAWSSFEYGETQYF

D gene: TRBD1
V gene: TRBV28
J gene: TRBJ1-5
clone size: NA
CDR3 DNA: TGTGCCAGCAGGGAAGACAGGGAGAGGCGTCAGCCCCAGCATTTT
CDR3 protein: CASREDRERRQPQHF